This entry is about one TCR beta chain. Its antigen is unidentified. The entry originates in a study of cytomegalovirus exposure and HLA in healthy donors. Study findings and constraints: TCR sequences were mostly rare, though some public TCRs occurred in many donors.

Profiling relied on immunoSEQ multiplex PCR, and the TCRdb table lists in-frame clones only, not all of them. The top ten hold around 1.7% of the sample, which has roughly 56,000 clones, 93% seen once. The donors were members of the roughly 130-subject validation cohort (separate from the approximately 670-subject first cohort). Trimming removed 2 bases at V and 3 bases at J, with 7 bases between. Germline V CDR1 and CDR2: MNHEY, SVGAGI. The length of the CDR3 is 14 residues. The sequencing input was PBMCs. This receptor was identified in a woman aged 18-35 years in good health and CMV-seropositive. The J gene is TRBJ2-2, the V gene TRBV6-5; perhaps TRBD2 as D (6 bases). The CDR3 DNA is TGTGCCAGCAGTTACCGGGGGTACACCGGGGAGCTGTTTTTT. Encoded protein: CASSYRGYTGELFF.